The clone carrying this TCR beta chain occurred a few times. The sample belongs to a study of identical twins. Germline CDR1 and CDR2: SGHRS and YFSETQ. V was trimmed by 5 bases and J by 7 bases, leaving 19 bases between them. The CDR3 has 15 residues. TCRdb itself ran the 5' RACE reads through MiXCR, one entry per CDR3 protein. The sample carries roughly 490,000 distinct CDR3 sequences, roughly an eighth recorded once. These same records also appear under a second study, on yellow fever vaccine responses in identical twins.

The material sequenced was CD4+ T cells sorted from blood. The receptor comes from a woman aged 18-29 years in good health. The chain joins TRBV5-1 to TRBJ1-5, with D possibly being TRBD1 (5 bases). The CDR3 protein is CASRRDPTAVQPQHF. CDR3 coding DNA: TGCGCCAGCAGAAGGGATCCGACAGCTGTGCAGCCCCAGCATTTT.